This entry concerns a single T cell receptor (beta chain). Its antigen remains unidentified. Template switching, a step in the protocol, added a universal primer site, and cDNA carried unique molecular identifiers. TCRdb used MiXCR to reprocess the 5' RACE reads, holding one entry per CDR3 protein. In the table there are a few hundred thousand distinct CDR3 sequences, about 16% of which are singletons. Only healthy Caucasians were included as donors. These data belong to a study of identical twins. Study observations and caveats: Interpretation of the results relied on cross-sectional statistical analysis and not on following the same donors.

The same sample was also used in a study of yellow fever vaccine responses in identical twins.

This TCR was sampled from a woman aged 18-35 years in good health. Sample: CD4+ T cells sorted from blood.

CDR3 sequence: CSASRGRGLEQYV. CDR3 sequence (DNA): TGCAGTGCTAGCAGGGGGCGAGGGTTAGAGCAGTACGTC. This chain connects TRBV20-1 to TRBJ2-7; 8 bases agree with TRBD1. The CDR3 loop spans 13 amino acids. Germline-derived CDR1 and CDR2 are DFQATT and SNEGSKA (reference sequence). J lost 7 bases, V lost 3 bases, and 8 bases had no gene match.